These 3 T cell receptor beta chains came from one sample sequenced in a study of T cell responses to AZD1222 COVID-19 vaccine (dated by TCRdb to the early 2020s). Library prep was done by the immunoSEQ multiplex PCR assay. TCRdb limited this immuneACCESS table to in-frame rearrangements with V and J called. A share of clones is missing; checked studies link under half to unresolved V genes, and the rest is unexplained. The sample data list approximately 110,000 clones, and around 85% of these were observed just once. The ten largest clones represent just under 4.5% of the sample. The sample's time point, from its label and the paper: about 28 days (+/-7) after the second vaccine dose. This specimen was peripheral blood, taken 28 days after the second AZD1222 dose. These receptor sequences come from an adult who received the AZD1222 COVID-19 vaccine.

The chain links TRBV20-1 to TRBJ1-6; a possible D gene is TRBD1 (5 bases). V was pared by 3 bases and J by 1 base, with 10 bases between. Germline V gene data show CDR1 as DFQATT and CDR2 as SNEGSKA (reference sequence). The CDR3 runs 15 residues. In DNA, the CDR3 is TGCAGTGCTAGTCCGGGGGGATCCTATAATTCACCCCTCCACTTT. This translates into CSASPGGSYNSPLHF.

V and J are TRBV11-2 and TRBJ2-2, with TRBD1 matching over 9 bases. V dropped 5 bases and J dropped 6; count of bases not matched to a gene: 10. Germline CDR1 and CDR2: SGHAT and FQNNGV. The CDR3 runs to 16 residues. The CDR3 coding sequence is TGTGCCAGCAGCGCCGGGACAGGGATAGGGGCCGGGGAGCTGTTTTTT. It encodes CASSAGTGIGAGELFF.

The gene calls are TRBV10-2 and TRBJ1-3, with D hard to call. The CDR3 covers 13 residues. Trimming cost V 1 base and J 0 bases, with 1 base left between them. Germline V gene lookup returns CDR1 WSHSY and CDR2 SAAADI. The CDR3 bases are TGCGCCAGCAGTGAGTACTCTGGAAACACCATATATTTT. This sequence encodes CASSEYSGNTIYF.